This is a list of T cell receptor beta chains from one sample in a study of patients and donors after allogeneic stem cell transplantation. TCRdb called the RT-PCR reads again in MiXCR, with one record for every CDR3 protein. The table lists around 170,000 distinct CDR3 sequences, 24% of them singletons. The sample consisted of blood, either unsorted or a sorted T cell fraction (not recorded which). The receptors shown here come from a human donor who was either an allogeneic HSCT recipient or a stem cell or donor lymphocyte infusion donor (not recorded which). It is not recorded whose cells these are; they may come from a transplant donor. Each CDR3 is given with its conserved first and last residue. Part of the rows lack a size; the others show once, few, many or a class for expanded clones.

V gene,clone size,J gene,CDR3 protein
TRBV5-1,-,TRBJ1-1,CASSLVGTGVAEAFF
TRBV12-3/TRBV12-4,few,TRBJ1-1,CASSFQQASTEAFF
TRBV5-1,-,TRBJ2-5,CASSPWQETQYF
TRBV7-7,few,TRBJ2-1,CASSSDRGDEQFF
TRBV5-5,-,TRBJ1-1,CASSSYDREPTTEAFF
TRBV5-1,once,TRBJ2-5,CASSPYGLETQYF
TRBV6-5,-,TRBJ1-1,CASSYSRSNTEAFF
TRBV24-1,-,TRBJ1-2,CATSGGYDRTNNYGYTF
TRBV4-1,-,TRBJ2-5,CASSQPLLGRETQYF
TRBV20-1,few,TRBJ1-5,CSARVGILGNQPQHF
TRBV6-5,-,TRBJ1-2,CASSFKGTGVYGYTF